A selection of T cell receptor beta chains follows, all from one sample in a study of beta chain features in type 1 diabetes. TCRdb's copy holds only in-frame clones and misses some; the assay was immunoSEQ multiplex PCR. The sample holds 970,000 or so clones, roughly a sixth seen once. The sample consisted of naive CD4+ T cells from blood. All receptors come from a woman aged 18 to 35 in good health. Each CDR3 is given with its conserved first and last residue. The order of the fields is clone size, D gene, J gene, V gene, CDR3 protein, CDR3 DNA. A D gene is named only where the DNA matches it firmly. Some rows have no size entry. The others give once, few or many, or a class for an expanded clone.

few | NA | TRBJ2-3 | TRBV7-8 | CASSLPPLGGAGTDTQYF | TGTGCCAGCAGCTTGCCCCCGTTGGGTGGGGCCGGCACAGATACGCAGTATTTT
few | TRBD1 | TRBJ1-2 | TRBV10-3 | CAISEGQGSVGYTF | TGTGCCATCAGTGAAGGACAGGGATCGGTTGGCTACACCTTC
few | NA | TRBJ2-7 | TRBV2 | CASSEMQGAYEQYF | TGTGCCAGCAGTGAGATGCAGGGAGCGTACGAGCAGTACTTC
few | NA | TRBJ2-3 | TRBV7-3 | CASSWGGISTDTQYF | TGTGCCAGCAGCTGGGGCGGGATTAGCACAGATACGCAGTATTTT
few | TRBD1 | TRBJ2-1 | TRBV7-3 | CASSWTGGAYNEQFF | TGTGCCAGCAGCTGGACAGGGGGGGCCTACAATGAGCAGTTCTTC
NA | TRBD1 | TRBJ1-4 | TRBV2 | CASGWDRGRTNEKLFF | TGTGCCAGCGGATGGGACAGGGGCAGGACTAATGAAAAACTGTTTTTT
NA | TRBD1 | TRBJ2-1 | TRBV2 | CASSTAGTGYNEQFF | TGTGCCAGCAGTACCGCCGGGACAGGATACAATGAGCAGTTCTTC
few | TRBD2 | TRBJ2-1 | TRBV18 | CASSPLAGKFNEQFF | TGTGCCAGCTCACCTCTAGCGGGAAAATTTAATGAGCAGTTCTTC
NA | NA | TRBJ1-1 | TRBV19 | CASRGVNTEAFF | TGTGCCAGTAGGGGCGTGAACACTGAAGCTTTCTTT
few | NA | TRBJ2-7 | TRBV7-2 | CASSRSTYEQYF | TGTGCCAGCAGCCGGTCGACCTACGAGCAGTACTTC
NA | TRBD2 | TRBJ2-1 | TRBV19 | CASSVLAGYWFF | TGTGCCAGTAGTGTACTAGCGGGATATTGGTTCTTC
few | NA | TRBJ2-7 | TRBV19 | CASSIRLARTYEQYF | TGTGCCAGTAGTATTCGCCTAGCGCGAACCTACGAGCAGTACTTC
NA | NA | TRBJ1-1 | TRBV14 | CASSQDSGYPEAFF | TGTGCCAGCAGCCAAGATTCAGGCTACCCAGAAGCTTTCTTT
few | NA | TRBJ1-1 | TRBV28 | CASSTLPGNPPAFF | TGTGCCAGCAGTACCCTGCCGGGAAACCCTCCGGCTTTCTTT
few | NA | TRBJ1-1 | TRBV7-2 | CASSPQRYTEAFF | TGTGCCAGCAGCCCCCAGCGGTACACTGAAGCTTTCTTT
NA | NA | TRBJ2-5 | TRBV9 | CASSVGGGGTQTQYF | TGTGCCAGCAGCGTAGGAGGGGGAGGCACACAGACCCAGTACTTC
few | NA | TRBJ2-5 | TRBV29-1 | CSVGRPDRLQETQYF | TGCAGCGTCGGACGCCCGGACAGACTCCAAGAGACCCAGTACTTC
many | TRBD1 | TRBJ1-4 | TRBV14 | CASRQGKEKLFF | TGTGCCAGCAGACAGGGGAAGGAAAAACTGTTTTTT
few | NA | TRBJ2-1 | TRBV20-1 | CSARERTRQFF | TGCAGTGCTAGAGAAAGGACTCGTCAGTTCTTC
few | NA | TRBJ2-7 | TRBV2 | CASSDLGEQYF | TGTGCCAGCAGTGATTTGGGGGAGCAGTACTTC
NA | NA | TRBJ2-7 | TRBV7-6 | CASSPQGGGLPGEQYF | TGTGCCAGCAGCCCCCAAGGGGGGGGCCTCCCGGGCGAGCAGTACTTC
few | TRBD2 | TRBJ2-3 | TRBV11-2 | CASSLDRTSGSQYF | TGTGCCAGCAGCTTAGACCGGACTAGCGGGAGCCAGTATTTT